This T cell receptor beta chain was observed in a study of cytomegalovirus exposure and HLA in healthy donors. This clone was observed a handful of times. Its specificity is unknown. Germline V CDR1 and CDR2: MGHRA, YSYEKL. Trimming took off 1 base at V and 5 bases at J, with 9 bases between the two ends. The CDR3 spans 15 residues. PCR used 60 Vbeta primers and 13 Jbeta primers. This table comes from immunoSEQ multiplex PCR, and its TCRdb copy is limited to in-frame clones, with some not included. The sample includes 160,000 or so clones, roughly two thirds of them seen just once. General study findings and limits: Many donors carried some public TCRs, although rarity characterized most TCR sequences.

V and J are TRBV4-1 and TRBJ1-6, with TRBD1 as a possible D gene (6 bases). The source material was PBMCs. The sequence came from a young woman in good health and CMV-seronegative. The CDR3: CASSQADRNNSPLHF. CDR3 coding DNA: TGCGCCAGCAGCCAAGCGGACAGAAATAATTCACCCCTCCACTTT.